Given below is one T cell receptor beta chain in context. This sample is part of a study of monozygotic twins with inflammatory bowel disease. There were eight separate reactions per sample in which cDNA was made. Reprocessing the 5' RACE reads, TCRdb reports a single entry for every CDR3 protein and omits DNA. The sample includes some 150,000 distinct CDR3 sequences. Isolation of total RNA was performed on whole blood, with no prior T cell sorting. The receptor comes from a human donor with ulcerative colitis or Crohn's disease, or a healthy co-twin of an affected twin (not recorded which). The material sequenced was blood.

The CDR3 here is CSAWTRQGRFF. V and J are TRBV20-1 and TRBJ1-4; without DNA, the TCRdb call of TRBD1 cannot be checked. This CDR3 comprises 11 residues. The germline V gene has CDR1 DFQATT and CDR2 SNEGSKA (reference sequence).